Shown below are 20 T cell receptor beta chains from a single sample sequenced in a study of blood T cell repertoires in COVID-19. Measured with immunoSEQ multiplex PCR; TCRdb has only the in-frame clones, and not every one. Counted here are approximately 45,000 clones, approximately 86% occurring once; the ten biggest clones make up approximately 14%. Sample: peripheral blood. The receptors shown here come from a human donor in a cohort sampled during active COVID-19.

The rearrangement links TRBV6-2 or TRBV6-3 to TRBJ1-2; perhaps TRBD1 as D (6 bases). CDR3 length: 12 amino acids. Looked up from germline, CDR1 is MNHEY and CDR2 is SVGEGT. The V end lost 2 bases, the J end lost 7 bases, and 8 bases lay between the germline ends. CDR3 sequence reads: CASSYDRTGYTF. For the CDR3, the DNA is TGTGCCAGCAGTTACGACAGGACTGGCTACACCTTC.

The chain carries TRBV27 and TRBJ2-7, with D unclear. The V and J ends lost 8 bases and 2 bases respectively, with 13 bases between them. The CDR3 is 13 residues long. Germline V gene sequence: CDR1 MNHEY, CDR2 SMNVEV (reference sequence). The CDR3 here is CASAGRFPYEQYF. The CDR3 region has the DNA TGTGCCAGCGCCGGCAGGTTCCCCTACGAGCAGTACTTC.

The chain combines TRBV28 with TRBJ2-7; tentative D call: TRBD1 (5 bases). Germline V gene sequence: CDR1 MDHEN, CDR2 SYDVKM. The V gene lost 8 bases and the J gene lost 3 bases, with 14 bases spanning the gap. The CDR3 totals 13 residues. DNA of the CDR3: TGTGCCAGCGGGGCAGCCCCATTCTACGAGCAGTACTTC. Its translation: CASGAAPFYEQYF.

The chain combines TRBV7-8 with TRBJ2-1, with 7 bases matching TRBD2. Germline V CDR1 and CDR2: SGHVS, FQNEAQ. CDR3 length: 16 residues. The junction had 10 bases not matched to a gene; V was cut back by 6 bases and J by 2 bases. The DNA of the CDR3 is TGTGCCAGCAGTTCCGTTGGCGGGAGTACCTACAATGAGCAGTTCTTC. Its protein is CASSSVGGSTYNEQFF.

The chain is built from TRBV18 and TRBJ2-2; 9 bases fit TRBD1. The germline CDR1 and CDR2 sequences are KGHSH and LQKENI. This CDR3 is 19 amino acids long. J was trimmed by 0 bases and V by 4 bases; bases with no gene match: 12. The CDR3 sequence: CASSLGPPGTGSNTGELFF. CDR3 DNA: TGTGCCAGCTCACTGGGACCACCCGGGACAGGGTCGAACACCGGGGAGCTGTTTTTT.

This clone was seen only once. The CDR3: CAISGGYYNEQFF. CDR3 DNA sequence: TGTGCCATTAGCGGAGGATACTACAATGAGCAGTTCTTC. V gene TRBV10-3 combines with J gene TRBJ2-1; perhaps TRBD2 as D (6 bases). Germline CDR1 ENHRY, CDR2 SYGVKD. Trimming cost V 9 bases and J 3 bases, with 12 bases left between them. The CDR3 loop spans 13 amino acids.

The chain recombines TRBV7-2 with TRBJ2-3; TRBD2 matches at 7 bases. The V and J ends lost 3 bases and 2 bases, in that order; junction bases with no gene match: 5. The germline V gene encodes CDR1 SGHTA and CDR2 FQGNSA. This CDR3 contains 15 residues. DNA of the CDR3: TGTGCCAGCAGCTTGTCTAGCGGCCTCACAGATACGCAGTATTTT. Its protein product is CASSLSSGLTDTQYF.

The chain employs TRBV5-6 and TRBJ2-7; D call uncertain. The CDR3 runs 14 residues. The V end lost 4 bases, the J end lost 2 bases, and 13 bases lay between the germline ends. Germline V gene data show CDR1 as SGHDT and CDR2 as YYEEEE. CDR3 protein: CASSANTEAYEQYF. As DNA, the CDR3 is TGTGCCAGCAGCGCTAATACAGAAGCCTACGAGCAGTACTTC.

The genes are TRBV19 and TRBJ2-6, with 9 bases that match TRBD1. With 2 bases clipped from V and 0 bases from J, the junction kept 8 bases outside the gene matches. The CDR3 spans 19 residues. CDR1 is LNHDA and CDR2 is SQIVND in the germline V gene (reference sequence). The CDR3 protein is CASSITGTGLRSGANVLTF. CDR3 coding DNA: TGTGCCAGTAGTATAACCGGGACAGGGCTTCGCTCTGGGGCCAACGTCCTGACTTTC.

The chain joins TRBV5-4 to TRBJ1-4; the D is unclear. This CDR3 region has 14 residues. The germline gives CDR1 SGHNT, CDR2 YYREEE (reference sequence). Deletions cut 1 base from V and 6 bases from J, with 10 bases between. The CDR3 DNA is TGTGCCAGCAGCTTGCGGGGTACGGATGAAAAACTGTTTTTT. Its translation is CASSLRGTDEKLFF.

This chain joins TRBV5-1 and TRBJ1-1; 8 bases fit TRBD1. Germline CDR1 and CDR2: SGHRS and YFSETQ. This CDR3 is built from 15 residues. With 0 bases clipped from V and 5 bases from J, the junction kept 6 bases outside the gene matches. This chain's CDR3 is CASSLGARGRTEAFF. The CDR3 nucleotides are TGCGCCAGCAGCTTGGGAGCCAGGGGGCGGACTGAAGCTTTCTTT. The full variable domain, with the rest looked up from reference TRBV5-1 and TRBJ1-1, is KAGVTQTPRYLIKTRGQQVTLSCSPISGHRSVSWYQQTPGQGLQFLFEYFSETQRNKGNFPGRFSGRQFSNSRSEMNVSTLELGDSALYLCASSLGARGRTEAFFGQGTRLTVV.

CDR3 DNA: TGTGCCAGCAGCTCCACACCTTACAATGAGCAGTTCTTC. Translating gives CASSSTPYNEQFF. V gene TRBV7-3 combines with J gene TRBJ2-1; no firm D call. Germline V gene lookup returns CDR1 SGHTA and CDR2 FQGTGA. The V end lost 4 bases, the J end lost 4 bases, and 8 bases lay between the germline ends. The CDR3 covers 13 residues. The variable domain in full, completed from reference TRBV7-3 and TRBJ2-1, reads GAGVSQTPSNKVTEKGKYVELRCDPISGHTALYWYRQSLGQGPEFLIYFQGTGAADDSGLPNDRFFAVRPEGSVSTLKIQRTERGDSAVYLCASSSTPYNEQFFGPGTRLTVL.

The V call is TRBV19, the J call TRBJ1-2; tentatively, D is TRBD1 (5 bases). This CDR3 contains 14 residues. Germline V gene data show CDR1 as LNHDA and CDR2 as SQIVND (reference sequence). With 0 bases removed from V and 4 bases from J, the gap between germline ends came to 9 bases. The CDR3 nucleotides are TGTGCCAGTAGTATAGACCTGGACACCTATGGCTACACCTTC. This translates into CASSIDLDTYGYTF.

The chain links TRBV19 to TRBJ2-7, with 13 bases lining up with TRBD2. The CDR3 contains 15 residues. J gave up 2 bases and V 9 bases, and 7 bases lay outside the gene matches. CDR1 and CDR2 from the germline V gene are LNHDA and SQIVND (reference sequence). The CDR3 reads CASGTSGTRPYEQYF. The CDR3 DNA reads as TGTGCCAGCGGGACTAGCGGGACTAGACCCTACGAGCAGTACTTC.

The V call is TRBV19, the J call TRBJ2-3, with D perhaps TRBD1 (5 bases). V lost 7 bases to trimming and J lost 0 bases, with 8 bases between them. The CDR3 covers 13 residues. Germline CDR1 LNHDA, CDR2 SQIVND (reference sequence). CDR3 region: CASKTASTDTQYF. In DNA form, the CDR3 reads TGTGCCAGTAAGACAGCTAGCACAGATACGCAGTATTTT.

The chain combines TRBV9 with TRBJ2-2; tentative D call: TRBD2 (6 bases). The length of the CDR3 is 16 residues. Looked up from germline, CDR1 is SGDLS and CDR2 is YYNGEE. V shed 2 bases and J shed 1 base, with 12 bases lying between them. CDR3 sequence: CASSVTGAVNTGELFF. CDR3 in DNA: TGTGCCAGCAGCGTCACGGGAGCCGTGAACACCGGGGAGCTGTTTTTT. Full variable domain (remainder filled in from reference TRBV9 and TRBJ2-2): DSGVTQTPKHLITATGQRVTLRCSPRSGDLSVYWYQQSLDQGLQFLIQYYNGEERAKGNILERFSAQQFPDLHSELNLSSLELGDSALYFCASSVTGAVNTGELFFGEGSRLTVL.

V is TRBV29-1 and J is TRBJ1-1, with 9 nucleotides matching TRBD1. There are 13 residues in the CDR3. V trimming: 6 bases; J trimming: 0 bases; junction bases outside the gene matches: 2. Germline CDR1 reads SQVTM; CDR2 reads ANQGSEA. The CDR3 here is CSVRTGVNTEAFF. The CDR3 coding sequence is TGCAGCGTGAGGACAGGGGTGAACACTGAAGCTTTCTTT.

The chain is built from TRBV7-6 and TRBJ1-5; D perhaps matches TRBD1 (5 bases). In germline, CDR1 is SGHVS, CDR2 FNYEAQ. The CDR3 length is 13 residues. V was shortened by 6 bases and J by 7 bases, with 13 bases between the two germline ends. The CDR3 spells CASSSRQGQPQHF. The CDR3 DNA sequence: TGTGCCAGCAGTTCCCGGCAGGGCCAGCCCCAGCATTTT.

The chain couples TRBV6-6 to TRBJ2-2; D perhaps matches TRBD2 (6 bases). Germline loops: CDR1 MNHNY, CDR2 SVGAGI (reference sequence). The CDR3 has 13 residues. Deletions cut 5 bases from V and 8 bases from J, with 12 bases between. The CDR3 region is CASSHGGVGELFF. The DNA for the CDR3 is TGTGCCAGCAGTCACGGGGGAGTAGGGGAGCTGTTTTTT.

The genes are TRBV7-9 and TRBJ1-1; D is uncertain. The CDR3 is made up of 14 amino acids. Germline-derived CDR1 and CDR2 are SEHNR and FQNEAQ (reference sequence). V was trimmed by 2 bases and J by 0 bases, leaving 7 bases between them. Here the CDR3 DNA reads TGTGCCAGCAGCTTACACAGCCTGAACACTGAAGCTTTCTTT. It encodes CASSLHSLNTEAFF.